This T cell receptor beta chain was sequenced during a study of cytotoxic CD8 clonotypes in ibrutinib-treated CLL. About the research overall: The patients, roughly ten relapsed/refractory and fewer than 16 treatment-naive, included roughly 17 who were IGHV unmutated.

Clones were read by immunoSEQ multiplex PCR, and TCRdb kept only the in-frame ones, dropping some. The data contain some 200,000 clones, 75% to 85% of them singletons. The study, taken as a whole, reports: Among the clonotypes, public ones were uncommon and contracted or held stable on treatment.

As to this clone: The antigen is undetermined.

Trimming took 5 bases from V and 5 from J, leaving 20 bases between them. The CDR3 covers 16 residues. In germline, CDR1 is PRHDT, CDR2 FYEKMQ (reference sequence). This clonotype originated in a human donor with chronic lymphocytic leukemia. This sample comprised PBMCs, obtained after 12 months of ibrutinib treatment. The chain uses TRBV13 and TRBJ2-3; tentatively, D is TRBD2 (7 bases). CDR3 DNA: TGTGCCAGCAGCACCCTAGGGGGAGGGCCAAAAGATACGCAGTATTTT. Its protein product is CASSTLGGGPKDTQYF.